The 17 T cell receptor beta chains given below trace back to one sample, sequenced in a study of HIV-infected patients and healthy controls. Alpha and beta constant-region primers primed reverse transcription of approximately 460 ng RNA. Alpha and beta chain libraries were made separately by chain-specific third strand synthesis with multiplexing indices. TCRdb re-called the 5' RACE reads with MiXCR, one entry per CDR3 protein. There are approximately 13,000 distinct CDR3 sequences in the sample; about 5.1% occur only once, and nearly 3.5% lies in the top ten. The repertoire came from unfractionated whole blood and reflected all unsorted peripheral T cells. The sequencing input was blood. The receptor set was obtained from an adult in good health.

This clonotype appeared many times. The chain has TRBV28 and TRBJ2-5; the D gene is possibly TRBD1 (6 bases). V was clipped by 5 bases and J by 2 bases, with 15 bases between them. This CDR3 spans 15 amino acids. Germline CDR1 and CDR2: MDHEN and SYDVKM. The CDR3 nucleotides are TGTGCCAGCAGTGTAAAACGGACAGCACAAGAGACCCAGTACTTC. This translates into CASSVKRTAQETQYF. Using reference TRBV28 and TRBJ2-5 for the parts outside the CDR3, the full variable domain is DVKVTQSSRYLVKRTGEKVFLECVQDMDHENMFWYRQDPGLGLRLIYFSYDVKMKEKGDIPEGYSVSREKKERFSLILESASTNQTSMYLCASSVKRTAQETQYFGPGTRLLVL.

This clonotype occurred many times. The V and J genes are TRBV12-3 or TRBV12-4 and TRBJ2-2; 7 bases fit TRBD1. V trimming: 4 bases; J trimming: 4 bases; junction bases outside the gene matches: 9. CDR3 length equals 16 residues. CDR3 DNA sequence: TGTGCCAGCAGTTCCCCCGACAGGGAAAGCACCGGGGAGCTGTTTTTT. Amino acid sequence: CASSSPDRESTGELFF.

By proportion, this clonotype is medium-sized. The chain carries TRBV27 and TRBJ1-5; D is unresolved. Germline V gene sequence: CDR1 MNHEY, CDR2 SMNVEV (reference sequence). Deletions cut 6 bases from V and 0 bases from J, with 12 bases between. CDR3 length equals 15 residues. CDR3 nucleotide sequence: TGTGCCAGCAGCCCCTTTATGGATAGCAATCAGCCCCAGCATTTT. Protein: CASSPFMDSNQPQHF.

This clonotype is labeled as medium-sized. The chain is built from TRBV6-5 and TRBJ2-4, with D hard to call. The CDR3 runs to 11 residues. V gave up 9 bases and J gave up 5 bases, with 8 bases separating them. Germline CDR1 MNHEY, CDR2 SVGAGI. The CDR3 loop is CASASQNIQYF. The CDR3 DNA sequence: TGTGCCAGTGCCAGCCAAAACATTCAGTACTTC.

This clonotype qualifies as medium-sized. The chain couples TRBV12-3 or TRBV12-4 to TRBJ2-3; 8 nucleotides align to TRBD2. V lost 5 bases, J lost 4 bases, and 11 bases stayed unmatched. This CDR3 has 16 amino acids. The CDR3: CASSVRLAGPPDTQYF. CDR3 coding DNA: TGTGCCAGCAGTGTACGGTTAGCGGGGCCTCCAGATACGCAGTATTTT.

This clonotype was detected ten times or more. The genes are TRBV7-8 and TRBJ1-5, with D unresolved. The germline V and J ends were trimmed by 5 bases and 4 bases, with 12 bases remaining between them. The CDR3 contains 14 residues. CDR1 and CDR2 (germline): SGHVS, FQNEAQ. CDR3 in DNA: TGTGCCAGCAGCCGTTTGGAAGGAAATCAGCCCCAGCATTTT. It is translated as CASSRLEGNQPQHF.

In its sample, this clonotype ranks as medium-sized. This chain links TRBV10-3 with TRBJ2-7, with D uncertain. The CDR3 consists of 14 residues. The germline V gene encodes CDR1 ENHRY and CDR2 SYGVKD. Trimming took 2 bases from V and 0 from J, leaving 8 bases between them. The CDR3 DNA reads as TGTGCCATCAGTGAGGGTGAATCCTCCTACGAGCAGTACTTC. Its protein is CAISEGESSYEQYF.

This clonotype is judged medium-sized. J is TRBJ2-1 and V is TRBV11-2; maybe TRBD2 (6 bases). The V gene lost 5 bases and the J gene lost 8 bases, with 22 bases spanning the gap. The CDR3 covers 16 residues. Germline CDR1 reads SGHAT; CDR2 reads FQNNGV. Written as DNA, the CDR3 is TGTGCCAGCAGCCTCACCGGGACTCGGAGGACGTATGAGCAGTTCTTC. It translates to CASSLTGTRRTYEQFF.

This rearrangement joins TRBV28 to TRBJ1-1; the D gene is possibly TRBD1 (5 bases). Germline CDR1 is MDHEN and CDR2 is SYDVKM. V was shortened by 2 bases and J by 5 bases, with 15 bases between the two germline ends. The CDR3 covers 15 residues. For the CDR3, the DNA is TGTGCCAGCAGTTTAACGGCAGGGTTGGGAACTGAAGCTTTCTTT. This codes for CASSLTAGLGTEAFF.

This clonotype was seen ten or more times. V is TRBV13 and J is TRBJ2-3, with 10 positions matching TRBD2. With 5 bases clipped from V and 0 bases from J, the junction kept 14 bases outside the gene matches. The CDR3 loop spans 19 amino acids. Germline values: CDR1 PRHDT, CDR2 FYEKMQ (reference sequence). Here the CDR3 DNA reads TGTGCCAGCAGCGCCTTCCCGGGACTAGCGAGTCGTAGCACAGATACGCAGTATTTT. This codes for CASSAFPGLASRSTDTQYF.

By sample fraction, this clonotype is medium-sized. This rearrangement joins TRBV6-5 to TRBJ1-4, with D maybe TRBD1 (5 bases). The CDR3 extends over 13 amino acids. Germline V lookup: CDR1 MNHEY, CDR2 SVGAGI. The ends were cut back, 0 bases at V and 10 bases at J, with 9 bases in the middle. CDR3 nucleotide sequence: TGTGCCAGCAGTTACTCGTCGGGGGGAAAACTGTTTTTT. Its translation: CASSYSSGGKLFF.

This clonotype has a handful of counts. V is TRBV7-9 and J is TRBJ2-2; no reliable D call. V lost 1 base, J lost 3 bases, and 0 bases lay in between. Germline assignment: CDR1 SEHNR and CDR2 FQNEAQ (reference sequence). This CDR3 is 12 amino acids long. The DNA of the CDR3 is TGTGCCAGCAGCTTAGACACCGGGGAGCTGTTTTTT. Translating gives CASSLDTGELFF.

This clonotype is categorized as medium-sized. The V gene is TRBV6-5, the J gene TRBJ2-3; D gene uncertain. Per the germline V gene, CDR1 is MNHEY and CDR2 is SVGAGI. The V end lost 7 bases, the J end lost 0 bases, and 11 bases lay between the germline ends. The CDR3 has 14 amino acids. The DNA of the CDR3 is TGTGCCAGCACTCCCGGGTTTAGCACAGATACGCAGTATTTT. The encoded protein is CASTPGFSTDTQYF.

This clonotype counts as medium-sized. The chain links TRBV4-2 to TRBJ1-1, with TRBD1 identical over 7 bases. The germline gives CDR1 LGHNA, CDR2 YNFKEQ. The CDR3 covers 15 residues. The junction had 12 bases not matched to a gene; V was cut back by 3 bases and J by 8 bases. In nucleotides, the CDR3 is TGTGCCAGCAGCCAGGCCGAGGGGGCCAGGTCGGAAGCTTTCTTT. As protein: CASSQAEGARSEAFF.

This clonotype was seen at least ten times. The chain links TRBV9 to TRBJ1-1; D gene ambiguous. The germline V gene has CDR1 SGDLS and CDR2 YYNGEE. The CDR3 totals 14 residues. Trimming took 0 bases from V and 7 from J, leaving 13 bases between them. CDR3 region: CASSVARNGDEAFF. The CDR3 DNA is TGTGCCAGCAGCGTAGCCCGAAATGGGGATGAAGCTTTCTTT.

This clonotype came up many times. The chain recombines TRBV5-6 with TRBJ2-3; TRBD2 matches at 8 bases. Germline V gives CDR1 SGHDT, CDR2 YYEEEE. The CDR3 is 16 residues long. V was clipped by 5 bases and J by 5 bases; unmatched bases: 13. The CDR3 loop is CASSQELTLAGDTQYF. The CDR3 DNA reads as TGTGCCAGCAGTCAAGAACTTACGCTAGCGGGAGATACGCAGTATTTT.

This clonotype was detected ten times or more. The chain joins TRBV5-1 to TRBJ1-2; 8 positions match TRBD1. The CDR3 contains 12 residues. V gave up 3 bases and J gave up 6 bases; unmatched junction bases: 1. CDR1 is SGHRS and CDR2 is YFSETQ in the germline V gene. The CDR3 protein is CASSWTGNGYTF. CDR3 coding DNA: TGCGCCAGCAGCTGGACAGGGAATGGCTACACCTTC. Supplemented by reference TRBV5-1 and TRBJ1-2, the full variable domain reads KAGVTQTPRYLIKTRGQQVTLSCSPISGHRSVSWYQQTPGQGLQFLFEYFSETQRNKGNFPGRFSGRQFSNSRSEMNVSTLELGDSALYLCASSWTGNGYTFGSGTRLTVV.